This T cell receptor beta chain was retrieved from a study of beta chain features in type 1 diabetes. Findings and caveats of the study: Moderate yet significant TCRB CDR3 shortening was seen in Type 1 diabetes patients in all four CD4+ subsets.

Notes on this clone: The antigen remains undetermined.

Every bit of the isolated RNA underwent reverse transcription, so sequencing read expressed TCRB transcripts. Here immunoSEQ multiplex PCR was the method, and the copy in TCRdb shows in-frame clones only, minus some. The profile covers 95,000 to 150,000 clones, with roughly 17% appearing a single time and over 2% taken by the ten largest. CDR1 SGHRS and CDR2 YFSETQ come from the germline V gene. Trimming left V 0 bases short and J 5 bases short, with 1 base between. This CDR3 region has 11 residues. Sequences were obtained from central memory CD4+ T cells from blood. This receptor was obtained from a man aged 30 to 39 with type 1 diabetes. The rearrangement uses TRBV5-1 and TRBJ2-3; D not certain. CDR3 bases: TGCGCCAGCAGCTTGGGAGATACGCAGTATTTT. Amino acid sequence: CASSLGDTQYF.